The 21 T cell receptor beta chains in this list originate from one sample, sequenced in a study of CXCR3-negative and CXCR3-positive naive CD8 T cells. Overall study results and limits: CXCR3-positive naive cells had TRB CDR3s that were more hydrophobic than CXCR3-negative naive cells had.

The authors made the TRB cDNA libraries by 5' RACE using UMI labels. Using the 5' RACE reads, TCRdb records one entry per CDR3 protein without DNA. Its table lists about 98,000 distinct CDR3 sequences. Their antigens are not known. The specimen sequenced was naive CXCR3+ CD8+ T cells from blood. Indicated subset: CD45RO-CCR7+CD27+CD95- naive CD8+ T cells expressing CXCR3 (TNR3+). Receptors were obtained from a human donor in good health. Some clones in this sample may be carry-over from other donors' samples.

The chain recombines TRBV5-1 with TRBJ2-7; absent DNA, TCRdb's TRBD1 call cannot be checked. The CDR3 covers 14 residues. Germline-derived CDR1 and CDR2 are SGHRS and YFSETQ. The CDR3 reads CASSPGRDSYEQYF. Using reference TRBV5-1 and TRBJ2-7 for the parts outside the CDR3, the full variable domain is KAGVTQTPRYLIKTRGQQVTLSCSPISGHRSVSWYQQTPGQGLQFLFEYFSETQRNKGNFPGRFSGRQFSNSRSEMNVSTLELGDSALYLCASSPGRDSYEQYFGPGTRLTVT.

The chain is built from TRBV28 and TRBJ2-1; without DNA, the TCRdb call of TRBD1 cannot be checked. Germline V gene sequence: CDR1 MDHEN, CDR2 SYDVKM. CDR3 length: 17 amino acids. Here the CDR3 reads CASSFSNGLWGHNEQFF.

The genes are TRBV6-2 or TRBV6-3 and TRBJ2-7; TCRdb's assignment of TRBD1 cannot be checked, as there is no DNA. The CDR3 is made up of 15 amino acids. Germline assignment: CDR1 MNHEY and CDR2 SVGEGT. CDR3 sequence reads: CASSHPRGGRVEQYF.

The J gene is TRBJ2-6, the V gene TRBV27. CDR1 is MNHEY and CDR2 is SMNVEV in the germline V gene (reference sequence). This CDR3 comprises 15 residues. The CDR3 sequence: CASSLRGPGANVLTF.

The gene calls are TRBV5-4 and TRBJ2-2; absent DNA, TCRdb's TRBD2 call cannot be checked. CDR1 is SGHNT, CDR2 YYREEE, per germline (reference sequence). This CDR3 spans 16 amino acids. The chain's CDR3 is CASSSRTSGGTGELFF.

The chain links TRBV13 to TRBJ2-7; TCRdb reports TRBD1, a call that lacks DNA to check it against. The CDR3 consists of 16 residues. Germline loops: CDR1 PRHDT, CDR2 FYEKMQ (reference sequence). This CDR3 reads CASSLRAGQGTYEQYF.

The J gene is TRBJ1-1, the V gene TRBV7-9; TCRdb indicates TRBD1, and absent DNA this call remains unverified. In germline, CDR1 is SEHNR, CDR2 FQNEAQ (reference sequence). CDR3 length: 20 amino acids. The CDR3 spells CASSFHRQGPRRVTNTEAFF.

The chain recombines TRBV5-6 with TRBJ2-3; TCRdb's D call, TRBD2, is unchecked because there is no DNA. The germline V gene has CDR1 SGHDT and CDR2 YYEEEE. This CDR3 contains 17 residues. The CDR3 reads CASSLSLAGGLTDTQYF.

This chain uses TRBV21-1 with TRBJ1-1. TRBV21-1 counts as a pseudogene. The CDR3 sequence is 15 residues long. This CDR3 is CASSKGRARDTEAFF.

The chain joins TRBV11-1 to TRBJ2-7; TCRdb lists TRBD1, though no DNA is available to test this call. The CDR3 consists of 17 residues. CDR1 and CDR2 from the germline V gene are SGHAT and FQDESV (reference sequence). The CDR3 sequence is CASSLGTGARSSYEQYF. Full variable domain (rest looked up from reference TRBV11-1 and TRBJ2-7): EAEVAQSPRYKITEKSQAVAFWCDPISGHATLYWYRQILGQGPELLVQFQDESVVDDSQLPKDRFSAERLKGVDSTLKIQPAELGDSAMYLCASSLGTGARSSYEQYFGPGTRLTVT.

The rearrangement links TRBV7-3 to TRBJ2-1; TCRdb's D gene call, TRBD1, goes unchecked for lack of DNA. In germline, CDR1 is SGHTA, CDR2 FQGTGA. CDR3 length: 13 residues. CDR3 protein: CASSPTGPDEQFF.

This CDR3 reads CASSSRDGDNYGYTF. This rearrangement joins TRBV7-9 to TRBJ1-2; TCRdb selects TRBD1, and the lack of DNA leaves this call unchecked. The germline V gene has CDR1 SEHNR and CDR2 FQNEAQ (reference sequence). There are 15 residues in the CDR3. Using reference TRBV7-9 and TRBJ1-2 for the parts outside the CDR3, the full variable domain is DTGVSQNPRHKITKRGQNVTFRCDPISEHNRLYWYRQTLGQGPEFLTYFQNEAQLEKSRLLSDRFSAERPKGSFSTLEIQRTEQGDSAMYLCASSSRDGDNYGYTFGSGTRLTVV.

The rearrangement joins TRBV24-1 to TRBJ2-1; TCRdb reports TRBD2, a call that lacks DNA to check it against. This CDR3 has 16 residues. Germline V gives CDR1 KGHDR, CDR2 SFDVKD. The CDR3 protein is CATSGRPGVEGGEQFF.

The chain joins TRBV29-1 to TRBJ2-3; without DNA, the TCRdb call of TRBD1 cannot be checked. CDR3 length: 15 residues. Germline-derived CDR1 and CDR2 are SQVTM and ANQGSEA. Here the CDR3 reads CSVDFGTGSTDTQYF.

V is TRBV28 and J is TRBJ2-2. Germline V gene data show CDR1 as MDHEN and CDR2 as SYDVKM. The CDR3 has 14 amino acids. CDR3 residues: CATMEMERGGELFF.

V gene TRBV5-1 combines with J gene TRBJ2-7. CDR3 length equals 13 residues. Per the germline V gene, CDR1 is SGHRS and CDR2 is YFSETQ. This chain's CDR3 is CASSFTYSYEQYF.

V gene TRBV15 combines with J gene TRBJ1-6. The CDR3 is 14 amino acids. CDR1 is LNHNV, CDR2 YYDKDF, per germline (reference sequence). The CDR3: CATSDSSYNSPLHF.

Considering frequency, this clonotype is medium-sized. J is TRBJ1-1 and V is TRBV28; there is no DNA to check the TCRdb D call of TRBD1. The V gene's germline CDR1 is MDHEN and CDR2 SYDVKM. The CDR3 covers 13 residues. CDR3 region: CASPSGEGRKAFF.

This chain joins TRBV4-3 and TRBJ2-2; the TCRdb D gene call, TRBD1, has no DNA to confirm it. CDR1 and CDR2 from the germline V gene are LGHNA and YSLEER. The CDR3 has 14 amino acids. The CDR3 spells CASSQDRDTGELFF.

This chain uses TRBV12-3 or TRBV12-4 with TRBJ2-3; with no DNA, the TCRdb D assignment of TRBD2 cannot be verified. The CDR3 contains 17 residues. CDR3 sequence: CASRGLAGGPPGDTQYF.

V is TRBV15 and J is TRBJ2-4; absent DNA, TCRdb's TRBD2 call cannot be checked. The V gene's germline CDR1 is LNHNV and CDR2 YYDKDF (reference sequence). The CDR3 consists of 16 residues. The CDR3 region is CATSPSPGQAKNIQYF.